This T cell receptor beta chain appears in the sequencing data of a study of Ad26.COV2.S vaccination and SARS-CoV-2 variants. V lost 0 bases, J lost 7 bases, and 9 bases lay in between. This CDR3 has 13 residues. Germline CDR1 reads LGHDT; CDR2 reads YNNKEL (reference sequence). The treatment here: 19 received Ad26.COV2.S at low or high dose, single or two shots; several received placebo; per-sample allocation not given. Each sample was drawn 63 days after the first injection (of vaccine or placebo). The protocol was immunoSEQ multiplex PCR, while the TCRdb copy is restricted to in-frame clones and leaves out a portion. This sample yields around 320,000 clones, of which around four fifths are seen a single time; under 2.5% belongs to the top ten.

The sequencing used peripheral blood, collected in a trial of Ad26.COV2.S vaccine versus placebo. The clonotype comes from a person aged 18-65 years who received the Ad26.COV2.S COVID-19 vaccine or a placebo. The chain links TRBV3-1 (or the pseudogene TRBV3-2) to TRBJ2-5; no firm D call. CDR3 sequence: CASSQDGLGTQYF. Here the CDR3 DNA reads TGTGCCAGCAGCCAAGATGGCCTTGGGACCCAGTACTTC.